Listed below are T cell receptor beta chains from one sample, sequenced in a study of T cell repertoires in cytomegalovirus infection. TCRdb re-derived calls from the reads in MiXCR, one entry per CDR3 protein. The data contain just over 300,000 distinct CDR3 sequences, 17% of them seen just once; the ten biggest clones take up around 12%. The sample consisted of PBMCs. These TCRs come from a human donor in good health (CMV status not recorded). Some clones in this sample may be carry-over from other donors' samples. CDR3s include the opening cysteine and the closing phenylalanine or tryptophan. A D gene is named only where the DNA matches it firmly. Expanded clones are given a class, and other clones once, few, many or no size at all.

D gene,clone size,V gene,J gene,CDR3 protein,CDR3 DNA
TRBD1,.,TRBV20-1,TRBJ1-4,CSASGQGPRLEKLFF,TGCAGTGCTTCGGGACAGGGGCCCCGGCTGGAAAAACTGTTTTTT
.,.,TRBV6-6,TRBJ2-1,CASSYYGGGGNNEQFF,TGTGCCAGCAGTTACTATGGGGGGGGGGGCAACAATGAGCAGTTCTTC
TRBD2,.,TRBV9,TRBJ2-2,CASSVVSGGALTGELFF,TGTGCCAGCAGCGTAGTGAGCGGGGGGGCCCTGACCGGGGAGCTGTTTTTT
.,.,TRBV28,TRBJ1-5,CASSFSQPQHF,TGTGCCAGCAGTTTCAGTCAGCCCCAGCATTTT
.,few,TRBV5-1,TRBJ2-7,CASSLTYTQTSYEQYF,TGCGCCAGCAGCCTAACTTACACCCAGACCTCCTACGAGCAGTACTTC
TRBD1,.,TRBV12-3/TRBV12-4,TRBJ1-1,CASSPLPGGNTEAFF,TGTGCCAGCAGCCCCCTACCAGGGGGGAACACTGAAGCTTTCTTT
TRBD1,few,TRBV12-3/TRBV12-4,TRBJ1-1,CASSAQGASTEAFF,TGTGCCAGCAGTGCACAGGGGGCGTCCACTGAAGCTTTCTTT
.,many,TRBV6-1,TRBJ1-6,CASSFDSNSPLHF,TGTGCCAGCAGTTTCGACAGTAATTCACCCCTCCACTTT
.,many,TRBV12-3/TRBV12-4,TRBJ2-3,CASSLMGVDTQYF,TGTGCCAGCAGTTTAATGGGGGTGGATACGCAGTATTTT
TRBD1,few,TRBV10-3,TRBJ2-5,CAIRRGLQETQYF,TGTGCCATCAGGAGGGGGCTCCAAGAGACCCAGTACTTC
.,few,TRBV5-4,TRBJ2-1,CASKGGEPRDEQFF,TGTGCCAGCAAAGGGGGGGAACCTAGGGATGAGCAGTTCTTC
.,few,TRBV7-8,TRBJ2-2,CASSPMGGVSTGELFF,TGTGCCAGCAGCCCCATGGGGGGCGTCTCGACCGGGGAGCTGTTTTTT
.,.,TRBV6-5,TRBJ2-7,CASSAASHYEQYF,TGTGCCAGCAGCGCAGCTTCGCACTACGAGCAGTACTTC
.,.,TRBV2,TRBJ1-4,CASSEGGGVTNEKLFF,TGTGCCAGCAGTGAAGGGGGAGGAGTAACTAATGAAAAACTGTTTTTT
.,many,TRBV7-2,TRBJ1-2,CASSLGLGLGGDPLYGYTF,TGTGCCAGCAGCTTAGGCCTGGGCCTGGGGGGGGATCCACTATATGGCTACACCTTC
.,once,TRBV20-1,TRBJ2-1,CSAGGGRVRQFF,TGCAGTGCTGGGGGAGGCAGGGTTCGGCAGTTCTTC
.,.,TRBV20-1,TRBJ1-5,CSAGDLGGQPQHF,TGCAGTGCTGGAGACCTAGGGGGACAGCCCCAGCATTTT
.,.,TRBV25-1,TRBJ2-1,CASSDSSGPYNEQFF,TGTGCCAGCAGTGATTCGAGCGGCCCTTACAATGAGCAGTTCTTC
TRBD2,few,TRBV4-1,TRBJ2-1,CASSQAGLAGENEQFF,TGCGCCAGCAGCCAGGCGGGACTAGCGGGGGAGAATGAGCAGTTCTTC
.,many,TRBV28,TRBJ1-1,CASSLASTGPTEAFF,TGTGCCAGCAGTTTAGCCTCGACAGGCCCGACTGAAGCTTTCTTT
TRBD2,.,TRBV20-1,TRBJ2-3,CSADATSGSTDTQYF,TGCAGTGCTGACGCGACTAGCGGAAGCACAGATACGCAGTATTTT
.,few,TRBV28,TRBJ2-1,CASSPSTTYNEQFF,TGTGCCAGCAGTCCCTCTACCACATACAATGAGCAGTTCTTC
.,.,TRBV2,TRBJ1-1,CASVGQAGTEAFF,TGTGCCAGCGTAGGGCAGGCGGGGACTGAAGCTTTCTTT
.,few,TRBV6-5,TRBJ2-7,CASSYDGTVGAYEQYF,TGTGCCAGCAGTTACGACGGCACCGTCGGGGCCTACGAGCAGTACTTC
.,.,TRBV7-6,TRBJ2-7,CASSLEGGFTYEQYF,TGTGCCAGCAGCTTAGAGGGGGGCTTCACCTACGAGCAGTACTTC
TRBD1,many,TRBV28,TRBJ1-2,CASSPGQGAYGYTF,TGTGCCAGCAGCCCAGGACAGGGGGCCTATGGCTACACCTTC
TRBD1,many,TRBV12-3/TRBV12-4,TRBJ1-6,CASSLRGSGSPLHF,TGTGCCAGCAGCCTCAGGGGGTCTGGGTCACCCCTCCACTTT